The 2 T cell receptor beta chains below all came from one sample that was sequenced in a study of cytomegalovirus exposure and HLA in healthy donors. PCR employed 60 Vbeta and 13 Jbeta primers. Data came from immunoSEQ multiplex PCR; TCRdb stores just in-frame clones and leaves some out. Recorded here are about 82,000 clones; the top ten clones represent 1.1%. The sequencing input was PBMCs. These receptors all come from a woman in her 30s in good health and CMV-seronegative.

The rearrangement joins TRBV19 to TRBJ2-7; 7 bases are shared with TRBD1. The CDR3 length is 14 residues. Germline CDR1 reads LNHDA; CDR2 reads SQIVND (reference sequence). With 5 bases clipped from V and 2 bases from J, the junction kept 6 bases outside the gene matches. The CDR3 loop is CASSADRRAYEQYF. CDR3 sequence (DNA): TGTGCCAGTAGTGCGGACAGGAGAGCCTACGAGCAGTACTTC.

V is TRBV7-6 and J is TRBJ1-2, with D possibly TRBD1 on 6 matching bases. The V and J ends lost 5 bases and 5 bases respectively, with 12 bases between them. The length of the CDR3 is 13 residues. Germline V lookup: CDR1 SGHVS, CDR2 FNYEAQ. The chain's CDR3 is CASSEIGGYGYTF. The CDR3 bases are TGTGCCAGCAGCGAAATAGGGGGATATGGCTACACCTTC.